Listed here are 22 T cell receptor beta chains from one sample, sequenced in a study of T cell responses to AZD1222 COVID-19 vaccine. TCRdb's copy holds only in-frame clones and misses some; the assay was immunoSEQ multiplex PCR. The sample contains over 100,000 clones, around nine tenths of which appear only once. The input for sequencing was peripheral blood, taken on day 0 of AZD1222 vaccination. The receptor set was obtained from an adult in good health.

V and J are TRBV19 and TRBJ1-3, with a weak D call TRBD1 (6 bases). This CDR3 is 13 amino acids long. Germline CDR1 and CDR2: LNHDA and SQIVND (reference sequence). The V end was cut by 6 bases, the J end by 1 base, with 7 bases between. CDR3 nucleotide sequence: TGTGCCAGTAGCAGGGGATCTGGAAACACCATATATTTT. This encodes CASSRGSGNTIYF.

The gene calls are TRBV20-1 and TRBJ1-1; no clear D gene. This CDR3 contains 11 residues. The V gene lost 3 bases and the J gene lost 6 bases, with 8 bases spanning the gap. Germline CDR1 and CDR2: DFQATT and SNEGSKA (reference sequence). In DNA form, the CDR3 reads TGCAGTGCTAGTTATAGCGCTGAAGCTTTCTTT. Translation: CSASYSAEAFF.

CDR3 loop: CASSSGLAQETQYF. The CDR3 nucleotides are TGTGCCAGCAGCTCGGGACTGGCACAAGAGACCCAGTACTTC. The rearrangement uses TRBV13 and TRBJ2-5; D perhaps matches TRBD2 (6 bases). The CDR3 has 14 residues. The V and J ends lost 4 bases and 2 bases respectively, with 11 bases between them. Germline V lookup: CDR1 PRHDT, CDR2 FYEKMQ (reference sequence).

The V call is TRBV4-3, the J call TRBJ2-3; TRBD2 aligns across 8 bases. The CDR3 is 18 amino acids. With 1 base clipped from V and 4 bases from J, the junction kept 13 bases outside the gene matches. Germline loops: CDR1 LGHNA, CDR2 YSLEER. CDR3 DNA sequence: TGCGCCAGCAGCCAAGGAGGCGGGGGGCCAATGATCCCAGATACGCAGTATTTT. Protein sequence: CASSQGGGGPMIPDTQYF.

V and J are TRBV6-2 or TRBV6-3 and TRBJ2-1; 7 bases fit TRBD1. In germline, CDR1 is MNHEY, CDR2 SVGEGT. CDR3 size: 14 residues. V dropped 5 bases and J dropped 10; count of bases not matched to a gene: 11. The CDR3 spells CASSQLATGREQFF. The DNA of the CDR3 is TGTGCCAGCAGTCAGCTCGCGACAGGGAGAGAGCAGTTCTTC.

This chain connects TRBV27 to TRBJ2-5; weak D call: TRBD2 (5 bases). Germline lookup yields CDR1 MNHEY and CDR2 SMNVEV (reference sequence). The CDR3 is made up of 13 amino acids. Between the trimmed V and J ends, which lost 8 bases and 0 bases, there was a span of 10 bases. The CDR3 DNA follows: TGTGCCAGCCGGAGCGGAGACCAAGAGACCCAGTACTTC. Its protein product is CASRSGDQETQYF.

This chain links TRBV28 with TRBJ2-2; D gene uncertain. Trimming removed 3 bases at V and 4 bases at J, with 6 bases between. Germline V gives CDR1 MDHEN, CDR2 SYDVKM. The CDR3 consists of 13 residues. DNA of the CDR3: TGTGCCAGCAGTTTTTTGGTCACCGGGGAGCTGTTTTTT. This translates into CASSFLVTGELFF.

Remarks on this clone: Sequence at one end of the junction differs from germline and may be a read error. This rearrangement joins TRBV11-2 to TRBJ2-7; D remains unclear. The CDR3 covers 12 residues. CDR1 is SGHAT, CDR2 FQNNGV, per germline. CDR3 sequence reads: CASRLEAYEQYF. The CDR3 DNA sequence: TGTGCCAGCAGGTTAGAGGCCTACGAGCAGTACTTC.

The rearrangement links TRBV6-2 or TRBV6-3 to TRBJ1-2, with TRBD1 matching 8 bases. Germline lookup yields CDR1 MNHEY and CDR2 SVGEGT. CDR3 size: 16 residues. The ends lost 6 bases at V and 4 bases at J; junction bases unmatched: 13. CDR3 protein: CASRPLWTGWSYGYTF. The DNA for the CDR3 is TGTGCCAGCAGGCCTCTCTGGACAGGGTGGAGCTATGGCTACACCTTC.

This clone appeared once. The chain carries TRBV12-3 or TRBV12-4 and TRBJ2-7; 8 bases are shared with TRBD1. The V segment lost 3 bases and the J segment 9 bases; nucleotides outside the gene matches: 4. The CDR3 consists of 12 residues. The CDR3 sequence: CASSFGQGGQYF. Here the CDR3 DNA reads TGTGCCAGCAGTTTTGGACAGGGAGGGCAGTACTTC.

This chain uses TRBV6-2 or TRBV6-3 with TRBJ1-4; the match to TRBD1 covers 9 bases. This CDR3 has 14 residues. The trim removed 5 bases at V and 8 bases at J, leaving 6 bases unmatched. CDR1 and CDR2 (germline): MNHEY, SVGEGT. The CDR3 coding sequence is TGTGCCAGCAGTCCCACAGGGGGCCGGGAAAAACTGTTTTTT. Protein: CASSPTGGREKLFF.

The chain carries TRBV5-1 and TRBJ1-3; D unclear. Germline V lookup: CDR1 SGHRS, CDR2 YFSETQ. This CDR3 region has 15 residues. Trimming cost V 4 bases and J 0 bases, with 11 bases left between them. CDR3 nucleotides: TGCGCCAGCAGCACCGTTCCGAGCTCTGGAAACACCATATATTTT. Protein: CASSTVPSSGNTIYF. The entire variable domain, with the rest obtained from reference TRBV5-1 and TRBJ1-3, is as follows: KAGVTQTPRYLIKTRGQQVTLSCSPISGHRSVSWYQQTPGQGLQFLFEYFSETQRNKGNFPGRFSGRQFSNSRSEMNVSTLELGDSALYLCASSTVPSSGNTIYFGEGSWLTVV.

The V gene is TRBV19, the J gene TRBJ2-6, with 7 bases lining up with TRBD1. V gave up 3 bases and J gave up 3 bases; unmatched junction bases: 2. This CDR3 region has 15 residues. CDR1 and CDR2 (germline): LNHDA, SQIVND (reference sequence). The CDR3 loop is CASSMTGSGANVLTF. CDR3 coding DNA: TGTGCCAGTAGTATGACAGGGAGTGGGGCCAACGTCCTGACTTTC.

This clone showed up just once. The chain employs TRBV23-1 and TRBJ2-6; D is unclear. TRBV23-1 belongs to the ORF category, with a function that is uncertain. V lost 0 bases and J 2 bases, leaving 8 bases between the germline ends. This CDR3 comprises 16 residues. In DNA form, the CDR3 reads TGCGCCAGCAGTCAATCCTTAAGGGCTGGGGCCAACGTCCTGACTTTC. Translation: CASSQSLRAGANVLTF.

This chain joins TRBV24-1 and TRBJ2-1; D may be TRBD1 (7 bases). The CDR3 totals 17 residues. In germline, CDR1 is KGHDR, CDR2 SFDVKD. V was pared by 3 bases and J by 2 bases, with 16 bases between. Written as DNA, the CDR3 is TGTGCCACCAGTGATCCTGACTGGAGGGGGCCCTACAATGAGCAGTTCTTC. This sequence encodes CATSDPDWRGPYNEQFF.

V gene TRBV5-8 combines with J gene TRBJ2-1; 7 bases map to TRBD2. V dropped 5 bases and J dropped 3; count of bases not matched to a gene: 8. The germline V gene encodes CDR1 SGHTS and CDR2 YDEGEE. CDR3 length: 15 amino acids. The CDR3, as DNA: TGTGCCAGCAGGAGAGGTCTAGCGGTCTACAATGAGCAGTTCTTC. It encodes CASRRGLAVYNEQFF. Using reference TRBV5-8 and TRBJ2-1 for the parts outside the CDR3, the full variable domain is EAGVTQSPTHLIKTRGQQATLRCSPISGHTSVYWYQQALGLGLQFLLWYDEGEERNRGNFPPRFSGRQFPNYSSELNVNALELEDSALYLCASRRGLAVYNEQFFGPGTRLTVL.

The chain carries TRBV6-1 and TRBJ2-7; 13 bases fit TRBD2. The CDR3 loop spans 15 amino acids. The ends lost 2 bases at V and 5 bases at J; junction bases unmatched: 3. Germline V gene lookup returns CDR1 MNHNS and CDR2 SASEGT. The CDR3 DNA reads as TGTGCCAGCAGTGAAAAGACTAGCGGGGGGAACGAGCAGTACTTC. Protein: CASSEKTSGGNEQYF.

The V and J genes are TRBV7-9 and TRBJ1-4; 8 bases line up with TRBD1. Trimming took 0 bases from V and 6 from J; bases not matched to a gene: 3. Germline V gives CDR1 SEHNR, CDR2 FQNEAQ (reference sequence). This CDR3 has 15 amino acids. In DNA form, the CDR3 reads TGTGCCAGCAGCTTAGCAGCAGGGGGCCATGAAAAACTGTTTTTT. Protein product: CASSLAAGGHEKLFF.

The chain recombines TRBV27 with TRBJ2-1; D possibly corresponds to TRBD2 (6 bases). Per the germline V gene, CDR1 is MNHEY and CDR2 is SMNVEV (reference sequence). CDR3 length: 14 amino acids. V was pared by 5 bases and J by 4 bases, with 12 bases between. CDR3 amino acids: CASSQAGVYNEQFF. CDR3 in DNA: TGTGCCAGCAGTCAAGCGGGTGTGTACAATGAGCAGTTCTTC.

The rearrangement uses TRBV5-5 and TRBJ1-4; D is unclear. The CDR3 contains 15 residues. Trimming removed 0 bases at V and 5 bases at J, with 11 bases between. In germline, CDR1 is SGHKS, CDR2 YYEKEE (reference sequence). The CDR3 nucleotides are TGTGCCAGCAGCTTGGAACCCAGAAGAAATGAAAAACTGTTTTTT. Its protein product is CASSLEPRRNEKLFF.

The chain carries TRBV28 and TRBJ1-2; D gene unclear. The CDR3 consists of 16 residues. V gave up 2 bases and J gave up 7 bases, with 20 bases separating them. Germline V gene sequence: CDR1 MDHEN, CDR2 SYDVKM. The CDR3: CASSLLPRGKHSGYTF. The CDR3 DNA sequence: TGTGCCAGCAGTTTACTTCCCAGAGGCAAGCATTCTGGCTACACCTTC.

This chain links TRBV3-1 (or the pseudogene TRBV3-2) with TRBJ2-5; the match to TRBD2 covers 8 bases. There are 16 residues in the CDR3. V gave up 5 bases and J gave up 2 bases; unmatched junction bases: 10. Germline CDR1 and CDR2: LGHDT and YNNKEL (reference sequence). CDR3 sequence (DNA): TGTGCCAGCAGCGCCTACCCAGGCGGGGGGCAAGAGACCCAGTACTTC. Its protein product is CASSAYPGGGQETQYF.